The 21 T cell receptor beta chains reported below all come from one sample, sequenced in a study of technical replicates of blood from a few donors. Here immunoSEQ multiplex PCR was the method, and the copy in TCRdb shows in-frame clones only, minus some. The sample lists about 50,000 clones; about 96% were seen once. Sequencing input: T cells isolated from PBMCs. These receptors were collected from a human donor in good health.

The chain has TRBV7-3 and TRBJ2-3; possible D gene TRBD2, 6 bases. Germline assignment: CDR1 SGHTA and CDR2 FQGTGA. V lost 3 bases and J lost 2, with 12 bases in between. CDR3 size: 15 residues. CDR3 coding DNA: TGTGCCAGCAGCTTCGGGGGTACCTCCACAGATACGCAGTATTTT. Translated: CASSFGGTSTDTQYF.

The CDR3 DNA is TGTGCCAGCAGCTTAAGGGGGGGGGAAAAACTGTTTTTT. It encodes CASSLRGGEKLFF. The genes are TRBV7-9 and TRBJ1-4; a possible D gene is TRBD1 (6 bases). Trimming removed 2 bases from V and 8 bases from J, with 9 bases in between. The V gene's germline CDR1 is SEHNR and CDR2 FQNEAQ (reference sequence). The CDR3 runs 13 residues. The entire variable domain, with the rest obtained from reference TRBV7-9 and TRBJ1-4, is as follows: DTGVSQNPRHKITKRGQNVTFRCDPISEHNRLYWYRQTLGQGPEFLTYFQNEAQLEKSRLLSDRFSAERPKGSFSTLEIQRTEQGDSAMYLCASSLRGGEKLFFGSGTQLSVL.

The chain is built from TRBV4-3 and TRBJ2-7, with no clear D. CDR3 length equals 15 residues. Germline assignment: CDR1 LGHNA and CDR2 YSLEER. Trimming stripped 2 bases from V and 2 bases from J, with 13 bases between. CDR3 coding DNA: TGCGCCAGCAGCCAACATTCTTACATCCCCTACGAGCAGTACTTC. It translates to CASSQHSYIPYEQYF.

This chain connects TRBV6-5 to TRBJ1-1; D might be TRBD1 (6 bases). Germline lookup yields CDR1 MNHEY and CDR2 SVGAGI. This CDR3 has 15 amino acids. The V end lost 6 bases, the J end lost 8 bases, and 22 bases lay between the germline ends. The CDR3 sequence is CASSLTTGYRDEAFF. The DNA for the CDR3 is TGTGCCAGCAGCCTAACTACAGGGTACCGGGACGAAGCTTTCTTT.

The chain links TRBV18 to TRBJ2-4; 11 positions match TRBD1. With V trimmed by 2 bases and J by 6 bases, 0 bases remained unmatched. The CDR3 spans 14 residues. The V gene's germline CDR1 is KGHSH and CDR2 LQKENI. Here the CDR3 reads CASSPGTGGNIQYF. CDR3 nucleotides: TGTGCCAGCTCACCAGGGACAGGGGGAAACATTCAGTACTTC.

This clone appeared once. The rearrangement joins TRBV28 to TRBJ2-3; 8 bases are shared with TRBD1. V trimming: 5 bases; J trimming: 2 bases; junction bases outside the gene matches: 6. Germline loops: CDR1 MDHEN, CDR2 SYDVKM. The CDR3 is 15 residues long. DNA of the CDR3: TGTGCCAGCAGTAACGGACAGGGCAACACAGATACGCAGTATTTT. The encoded protein is CASSNGQGNTDTQYF.

This sequence joins TRBV7-8 and TRBJ2-7; D may be TRBD1 (5 bases). Deletions cut 5 bases from V and 0 bases from J, with 17 bases between. Germline CDR1 reads SGHVS; CDR2 reads FQNEAQ. This CDR3 spans 16 amino acids. The CDR3 loop is CASSLERGRSSYEQYF. In DNA, the CDR3 is TGTGCCAGCAGCCTCGAAAGGGGTCGCAGCTCCTACGAGCAGTACTTC.

This chain connects TRBV10-3 to TRBJ2-7; D is possibly TRBD1 (6 bases). CDR3 length equals 14 residues. V was cut by 6 bases and J by 6 bases, with 18 bases left in between. Germline V gives CDR1 ENHRY, CDR2 SYGVKD. The CDR3 loop reads CAISLTRGSSEQYF. The CDR3, as DNA: TGTGCCATCAGCCTCACCAGGGGCTCTTCCGAGCAGTACTTC.

This chain joins TRBV10-3 and TRBJ2-7; TRBD1 aligns across 9 bases. Germline CDR1 ENHRY, CDR2 SYGVKD. This CDR3 has 14 residues. With V trimmed by 5 bases and J by 4 bases, 6 bases remained unmatched. The CDR3 region is CAISLPGQGYEQYF. The CDR3 nucleotides are TGTGCCATCAGTCTTCCGGGACAGGGATACGAGCAGTACTTC.

The chain couples TRBV19 to TRBJ2-3; TRBD2 matches at 15 bases. The germline gives CDR1 LNHDA, CDR2 SQIVND (reference sequence). V lost 6 bases, J lost 5 bases, and 3 bases stayed unmatched. The CDR3 has 15 residues. The DNA of the CDR3 is TGTGCCAGTAGAAGGGGACTAGCGGGAGGAGATACGCAGTATTTT. Translating gives CASRRGLAGGDTQYF.

The chain has TRBV28 and TRBJ1-2; the D gene is possibly TRBD1 (6 bases). The CDR3 covers 14 residues. Germline-derived CDR1 and CDR2 are MDHEN and SYDVKM. The V end was cut by 2 bases, the J end by 7 bases, with 14 bases between. The CDR3 coding sequence is TGTGCCAGCAGTTTAGCGGGGGCCGCGGGTGGCTACACCTTC. It codes for CASSLAGAAGGYTF.

The chain combines TRBV5-1 with TRBJ1-1; perhaps TRBD1 as D (6 bases). The CDR3 runs to 12 residues. CDR1 is SGHRS and CDR2 is YFSETQ in the germline V gene. Trimming took off 5 bases at V and 5 bases at J, with 10 bases between the two ends. The chain's CDR3 is CASSQGLTEAFF. CDR3 sequence (DNA): TGCGCCAGCAGTCAGGGGTTAACTGAAGCTTTCTTT.

The V call is TRBV11-2, the J call TRBJ2-4; D unclear. The germline V gene encodes CDR1 SGHAT and CDR2 FQNNGV. This CDR3 contains 17 residues. V lost 0 bases, J lost 3 bases, and 15 bases lay in between. This CDR3 is CASSLDSTYSVKNIQYF. The CDR3 coding sequence is TGTGCCAGCAGCTTAGATAGCACGTACTCGGTCAAAAACATTCAGTACTTC.

V usage is TRBV11-2 and J usage is TRBJ1-4; D may be TRBD1 (5 bases). The germline gives CDR1 SGHAT, CDR2 FQNNGV. The ends were cut back, 5 bases at V and 7 bases at J, with 11 bases in the middle. CDR3 length: 13 residues. This CDR3 is CASSLGQAEKLFF. The CDR3, as DNA: TGTGCCAGCAGCCTGGGGCAGGCTGAAAAACTGTTTTTT.

V usage is TRBV4-1 and J usage is TRBJ1-4; possibly TRBD1 for D (5 bases). CDR3 length equals 17 residues. CDR1 is MGHRA and CDR2 is YSYEKL in the germline V gene. Trimming shortened V by 1 base and J by 4 bases, and 16 bases separated the two germline ends. The CDR3 loop is CASSQGRKTDDNEKLFF. CDR3 in DNA: TGCGCCAGCAGCCAAGGTAGGAAGACAGACGATAATGAAAAACTGTTTTTT.

This clone turned up a few times. This chain links TRBV6-4 with TRBJ2-3; 7 bases agree with TRBD2. V gave up 3 bases and J gave up 3 bases; unmatched junction bases: 0. This CDR3 region has 13 residues. Germline V gene sequence: CDR1 MRHNA, CDR2 SNTAGT. CDR3 loop: CASSERETDTQYF. In DNA, the CDR3 is TGTGCCAGCAGTGAGCGGGAGACAGATACGCAGTATTTT.

The chain uses TRBV6-5 and TRBJ2-7; 7 bases map to TRBD2. Looked up from germline, CDR1 is MNHEY and CDR2 is SVGAGI. The CDR3 runs 14 residues. J gave up 5 bases and V 5 bases, and 9 bases lay outside the gene matches. The CDR3 nucleotides are TGTGCCAGCAGTCTACTGGGGGGGGTCCACGAGCAGTACTTC. Its translation is CASSLLGGVHEQYF.

Only one count was recorded for this clone. The V call is TRBV9, the J call TRBJ2-1; a possible D gene is TRBD2 (7 bases). Trimming left V 0 bases short and J 8 bases short, with 18 bases between. Germline assignment: CDR1 SGDLS and CDR2 YYNGEE. The CDR3 contains 16 residues. CDR3 in DNA: TGTGCCAGCAGCGTAGGACGGGGGGCCCTTTACGATGAGCAGTTCTTC. As protein: CASSVGRGALYDEQFF.

The chain uses TRBV7-2 and TRBJ1-2, with D possibly matching TRBD1 (5 bases). V was trimmed by 5 bases and J by 4 bases, leaving 20 bases between them. The CDR3 is 16 residues long. The germline CDR1 and CDR2 sequences are SGHTA and FQGNSA. CDR3 bases: TGTGCCAGCAGCCTTGCCGCGCAGGGAACTTCCTATGGCTACACCTTC. It codes for CASSLAAQGTSYGYTF.

The chain carries TRBV30 and TRBJ2-7; possible D gene TRBD2, 6 bases. V was clipped by 3 bases and J by 4 bases, with 10 bases between them. The CDR3 runs 12 residues. Germline V gene lookup returns CDR1 GTSNPN and CDR2 SVGIG (reference sequence). DNA of the CDR3: TGTGCCTGGAGCCCGGGGACTTACGAGCAGTACTTC. It codes for CAWSPGTYEQYF.

This chain joins TRBV25-1 and TRBJ2-7; 7 bases fit TRBD1. Germline V CDR1 and CDR2: MGHDK, SYGVNS. Unmatched junction bases numbered 10, after V lost 3 bases and J lost 2 bases. This CDR3 region has 16 residues. This CDR3 is CASSDYTGTVPYEQYF. CDR3 bases: TGTGCCAGCAGTGATTATACAGGGACAGTCCCCTACGAGCAGTACTTC.